This TCR beta chain was captured in a study of blood T cell repertoires in COVID-19. Measured with immunoSEQ multiplex PCR; TCRdb has only the in-frame clones, and not every one. The sample consists of approximately 170,000 clones, around 85% of them appearing once. The receptor comes from a man between 45 and 60 years old with active or convalescent COVID-19. Source material: peripheral blood.

The CDR3 DNA reads as TGTGCCAGCAGCTTCGTGGGGGGGCGGATCACTGAAGCTTTCTTT. Its protein product is CASSFVGGRITEAFF. This chain connects TRBV11-2 to TRBJ1-1, with TRBD1 as a possible D gene (6 bases). The germline CDR1 and CDR2 sequences are SGHAT and FQNNGV. This CDR3 spans 15 amino acids. V was trimmed by 3 bases and J by 4 bases, leaving 15 bases between them.